These 5 T cell receptor beta chains came from one sample sequenced in a study of T cell clonotyping in hematopoietic cell transplantation. Clones were read by immunoSEQ multiplex PCR, and TCRdb kept only the in-frame ones, dropping some. The table lists about 10,000 clones, roughly 84% of them singletons. Time point in this sample: recipient sample about 28 days before transplant, after cytoreduction. The material sequenced was peripheral blood mononuclear cells, taken before stem cell transplant. These receptors were collected from a woman in her 50s with chronic myeloid leukemia. Some clones in this sample may be carry-over from other donors' samples.

J is TRBJ1-2 and V is TRBV5-1; perhaps TRBD1 as D (5 bases). CDR1 is SGHRS, CDR2 YFSETQ, per germline. The CDR3 is 15 amino acids. V lost 0 bases and J 7 bases, leaving 16 bases between the germline ends. The CDR3: CASSLAEGAPSGYTF. The CDR3 nucleotides read TGCGCCAGCAGCTTGGCCGAAGGGGCGCCGAGTGGCTACACCTTC.

The V gene is TRBV5-1, the J gene TRBJ2-7, with TRBD2 matching over 10 bases. The CDR3 has 16 amino acids. Germline CDR1 is SGHRS and CDR2 is YFSETQ. V gave up 4 bases and J gave up 2 bases; unmatched junction bases: 9. The CDR3 sequence: CASSPLEAGGPYEQYF. The DNA for the CDR3 is TGCGCCAGCAGCCCGCTTGAAGCGGGAGGGCCCTACGAGCAGTACTTC.

This chain uses TRBV5-4 with TRBJ2-1, with 8 nucleotides matching TRBD2. Germline CDR1 SGHNT, CDR2 YYREEE (reference sequence). The CDR3 spans 14 residues. With V trimmed by 0 bases and J by 9 bases, 5 bases remained unmatched. CDR3 amino acids: CASSLGRAGGEQFF. For the CDR3, the DNA is TGTGCCAGCAGCTTGGGCAGGGCGGGGGGTGAGCAGTTCTTC.

V is TRBV5-4 and J is TRBJ1-2, with 8 nucleotides matching TRBD1. Germline loops: CDR1 SGHNT, CDR2 YYREEE (reference sequence). The junction had 13 bases not matched to a gene; V was cut back by 3 bases and J by 3 bases. This CDR3 spans 17 amino acids. CDR3 nucleotides: TGTGCCAGCAGCTGGGGGGCCAGGGGGCTCGTGGACTATGGCTACACCTTC. It codes for CASSWGARGLVDYGYTF.

The chain joins TRBV11-2 to TRBJ2-3, with 9 nucleotides matching TRBD2. The trim removed 4 bases at V and 1 base at J, leaving 3 bases unmatched. The germline V gene encodes CDR1 SGHAT and CDR2 FQNNGV. The CDR3 is made up of 15 amino acids. The CDR3 DNA is TGTGCCAGCAGCTATTGGACTAGCGGCACAGATACGCAGTATTTT. Amino acid sequence: CASSYWTSGTDTQYF.